The 21 T cell receptor beta chains given below trace back to one sample, sequenced in a study of T cells after yellow fever vaccination. MiXCR, applied by TCRdb to the 5' RACE reads, yields one record per CDR3 protein. The sample has about 26,000 distinct CDR3 sequences, under 7% seen once. The specimen comprised PBMCs, either bulk or a sorted T-cell subset (CD4+, CD8+, memory, or dextramer-sorted; not recorded which), sampled 15 days after the yellow fever booster vaccination. The receptor source for this set is a man younger than 45 who received the YFV17D yellow fever vaccine.

At least ten counts were recorded for this clonotype. The chain links TRBV18 to TRBJ2-6; D perhaps matches TRBD2 (5 bases). V lost 6 bases, J lost 1 base, and 7 bases lay in between. The CDR3 spans 14 residues. Germline assignment: CDR1 KGHSH and CDR2 LQKENI. The CDR3 is CASSRDSGANVLTF. The CDR3 DNA is TGTGCCAGCTCCCGGGATTCTGGGGCCAACGTCCTGACTTTC.

This clonotype was detected a few times. The rearrangement links TRBV20-1 to TRBJ2-2; D is undetermined. V shed 1 base and J shed 4 bases, with 10 bases lying between them. The CDR3 loop spans 14 amino acids. Germline V lookup: CDR1 DFQATT, CDR2 SNEGSKA (reference sequence). The CDR3 loop reads CSARGLLVTGELFF. The CDR3 nucleotides read TGCAGTGCTAGAGGGCTACTTGTCACCGGGGAGCTGTTTTTT.

This clonotype was picked up many times. The chain uses TRBV11-2 and TRBJ1-1; D possibly corresponds to TRBD1 (6 bases). CDR1 and CDR2 (germline): SGHAT, FQNNGV. V was pared by 1 base and J by 2 bases, with 8 bases between. The CDR3 sequence is 14 residues long. DNA for the CDR3: TGTGCCAGCAGCTTAGCAGGGGCTAACACTGAAGCTTTCTTT. It encodes CASSLAGANTEAFF.

This clonotype was counted ten times or more. J is TRBJ2-5 and V is TRBV5-5; D unclear. Germline V lookup: CDR1 SGHKS, CDR2 YYEKEE (reference sequence). V was cut by 2 bases and J by 5 bases, with 7 bases left in between. The CDR3 contains 12 residues. The CDR3 DNA reads TGTGCCAGCAGCTTAAGCACGGAGACCCAGTACTTC. Its translation is CASSLSTETQYF.

This clonotype was seen repeatedly, ten times or more. The rearrangement uses TRBV7-2 and TRBJ2-7, with D tentatively TRBD1 (6 bases). Germline V gives CDR1 SGHTA, CDR2 FQGNSA. The CDR3 totals 16 residues. Trimming cost V 1 base and J 2 bases, with 15 bases left between them. The CDR3 loop is CASSLVFDRTTYEQYF. The CDR3 coding sequence is TGTGCCAGCAGCTTAGTTTTCGACAGGACCACCTACGAGCAGTACTTC.

This clonotype was seen many times. The V and J genes are TRBV21-1 and TRBJ1-5; the D call in the table, TRBD1, was not verified against the DNA. TRBV21-1 is a known pseudogene. The CDR3 has 18 amino acids. The CDR3 region has the DNA TGTGCCAGCAGCAAACGGGACAGGGGCCTTTATAGCAATCAGCCCCAGCATTTT. Translating gives CASSKRDRGLYSNQPQHF.

This clonotype was recorded many times. The rearrangement joins TRBV5-1 to TRBJ1-2; D ambiguous. In germline, CDR1 is SGHRS, CDR2 YFSETQ. V was clipped by 0 bases and J by 4 bases, with 10 bases between them. The CDR3 consists of 14 residues. The CDR3 loop is CASSLGRAIYGYTF. The CDR3, as DNA: TGCGCCAGCAGCTTGGGGCGAGCAATCTATGGCTACACCTTC.

Points on this clonotype: A much larger clone lies a single base off, so this may be a read error. This rearrangement joins TRBV4-3 to TRBJ2-1; maybe TRBD2 (5 bases). V lost 4 bases to trimming and J lost 6 bases, with 16 bases between them. The CDR3 is made up of 15 amino acids. CDR1 and CDR2 from the germline V gene are LGHNA and YSLEER. The CDR3 sequence: CASSRLVGVGNEQFF. CDR3 sequence (DNA): TGCGCCAGCAGCCGTCTAGTGGGAGTGGGCAATGAGCAGTTCTTC.

This clonotype was seen ten or more times. This chain joins TRBV5-6 and TRBJ2-1, with TRBD1 matching over 8 bases. The V segment lost 2 bases and the J segment 7 bases; nucleotides outside the gene matches: 5. There are 14 residues in the CDR3. Per germline, CDR1 SGHDT and CDR2 YYEEEE. CDR3 nucleotides: TGTGCCAGCAGCTTAACCGGGACAGGTAATGAGCAGTTCTTC. It encodes CASSLTGTGNEQFF.

At least ten counts were recorded for this clonotype. The V call is TRBV27, the J call TRBJ2-5; D not resolved. The CDR3 has 13 residues. Germline V gene lookup returns CDR1 MNHEY and CDR2 SMNVEV (reference sequence). The V and J ends lost 5 bases and 7 bases respectively, with 14 bases between them. For the CDR3, the DNA is TGTGCCAGCAGTCGGCCGGGTCTCGGGACCCAGTACTTC. It yields the protein CASSRPGLGTQYF.

This clonotype has a count of ten or more. The rearrangement links TRBV9 to TRBJ1-5; no firm D call. V lost 0 bases, J lost 7 bases, and 14 bases lay in between. CDR3 length: 15 amino acids. Germline CDR1 is SGDLS and CDR2 is YYNGEE. The CDR3 DNA follows: TGTGCCAGCAGCGTAGGGGATACGTCGGCCCAGCCCCAGCATTTT. This sequence encodes CASSVGDTSAQPQHF. The full variable domain, in which reference TRBV9 and TRBJ1-5 provide the parts outside the CDR3, is DSGVTQTPKHLITATGQRVTLRCSPRSGDLSVYWYQQSLDQGLQFLIQYYNGEERAKGNILERFSAQQFPDLHSELNLSSLELGDSALYFCASSVGDTSAQPQHFGDGTRLSIL.

This clonotype was recorded at least ten times. The genes are TRBV7-2 and TRBJ1-3; 9 bases agree with TRBD1. With V trimmed by 5 bases and J by 4 bases, 9 bases remained unmatched. The CDR3 contains 16 residues. Germline CDR1 is SGHTA and CDR2 is FQGNSA. The DNA for the CDR3 is TGTGCCAGCAGCCCACGACAGGGGGAAGGGGGAAACACCATATATTTT. This codes for CASSPRQGEGGNTIYF.

This clonotype has at least ten counts. V gene TRBV18 combines with J gene TRBJ2-2; the D gene could be TRBD1 or TRBD2 (5 bases each). Germline V gene data show CDR1 as KGHSH and CDR2 as LQKENI. CDR3 length equals 17 residues. The V gene lost 2 bases and the J gene lost 1 base, with 14 bases spanning the gap. CDR3 sequence: CASSPWGRTQNTGELFF. The CDR3 DNA reads as TGTGCCAGCTCACCATGGGGACGGACCCAGAACACCGGGGAGCTGTTTTTT.

This clonotype was seen repeatedly, ten times or more. The chain couples TRBV30 to TRBJ2-4, with D hard to call. Looked up from germline, CDR1 is GTSNPN and CDR2 is SVGIG (reference sequence). V lost 6 bases, J lost 0 bases, and 9 bases lay in between. The CDR3 consists of 13 residues. CDR3 DNA sequence: TGTGCCTGTTCCTTGGAAGCCAAAAACATTCAGTACTTC. This translates into CACSLEAKNIQYF.

Ten or more counts support this clonotype. J is TRBJ2-7 and V is TRBV4-1; possibly TRBD2 for D (6 bases). From germline, CDR1 is MGHRA and CDR2 YSYEKL. The ends were cut back, 3 bases at V and 5 bases at J, with 20 bases in the middle. The CDR3 loop spans 16 amino acids. CDR3 sequence reads: CASSQIPTGGNNEQYF. Here the CDR3 DNA reads TGCGCCAGCAGCCAGATCCCGACCGGCGGGAACAACGAGCAGTACTTC.

This clonotype was seen repeatedly, ten times or more. This sequence joins TRBV24-1 and TRBJ1-4; 8 bases map to TRBD1. CDR3 length: 15 amino acids. Per germline, CDR1 KGHDR and CDR2 SFDVKD. V shed 4 bases, J shed 8 bases, and the junction held 8 bases outside the gene matches. For the CDR3, the DNA is TGTGCCACCAGTGACCGCGGACAGGGTCGGGAAAAACTGTTTTTT. Its protein product is CATSDRGQGREKLFF.

This clonotype has just a few counts. This chain uses TRBV28 with TRBJ2-7, with D possibly matching TRBD1 (5 bases). From germline, CDR1 is MDHEN and CDR2 SYDVKM. The CDR3 has 14 residues. The ends were cut back, 7 bases at V and 0 bases at J, with 13 bases in the middle. The CDR3 loop is CASTPGSGSYEQYF. The CDR3 DNA reads as TGTGCCAGCACCCCAGGGTCCGGCTCCTACGAGCAGTACTTC.

This clonotype was picked up many times. V and J are TRBV7-3 and TRBJ2-2, with 11 bases fitting TRBD2. The CDR3 loop spans 16 amino acids. V shed 5 bases, J shed 4 bases, and the junction held 6 bases outside the gene matches. CDR1 is SGHTA and CDR2 is FQGTGA in the germline V gene. This chain's CDR3 is CASSPSTSGSTGELFF. In DNA, the CDR3 is TGTGCCAGCAGCCCCAGCACTAGCGGGAGCACCGGGGAGCTGTTTTTT.

The sample holds many counts of this clonotype. The rearrangement uses TRBV4-3 and TRBJ2-3; unclear D gene. The V end was cut by 1 base, the J end by 2 bases, with 10 bases between. CDR1 is LGHNA, CDR2 YSLEER, per germline. CDR3 length equals 15 residues. The CDR3 is CASSQGGSITDTQYF. As DNA, the CDR3 is TGCGCCAGCAGCCAAGGCGGATCCATCACAGATACGCAGTATTTT.

This clonotype was seen repeatedly, ten times or more. The chain is built from TRBV7-9 and TRBJ2-3; D call uncertain. Germline loops: CDR1 SEHNR, CDR2 FQNEAQ (reference sequence). This CDR3 spans 13 amino acids. V lost 5 bases, J lost 6 bases, and 12 bases lay in between. CDR3 DNA: TGTGCCAGCAGCCCTGATGAGAGGGATACGCAGTATTTT. This translates into CASSPDERDTQYF.

This clonotype came up many times. The chain employs TRBV3-1 and TRBJ2-7, with D perhaps TRBD2 (5 bases). This CDR3 is 15 amino acids long. V was trimmed by 3 bases and J by 0 bases, leaving 12 bases between them. CDR1 and CDR2 (germline): LGHDT, YNNKEL (reference sequence). The CDR3 is CASSQGSGSSYEQYF. Written as DNA, the CDR3 is TGTGCCAGCAGCCAGGGCTCTGGGAGCTCCTACGAGCAGTACTTC.